One and the same sample provided the 18 T cell receptor beta chains below, sequenced in a study of T cell repertoires in cytomegalovirus infection (dated by TCRdb to the late 2010s). Antigens of these TCRs are unknown. Interpreted using the paper, the treatment or condition label stands for: in vitro stimulation with specific CMV peptide epitopes to enrich CMV-specific T cells. Sequenced using an Illumina HiSeq 1500. The public sequencing data were trimmed at Q25 with fastp and processed into clonotypes with MiXCR by TCRdb, which kept only in-frame beta chains. A single entry per CDR3 protein holds the most common genes and DNA from its merged rows. The sample records about 770,000 distinct CDR3 sequences, almost 30% of which are singletons. Around 13% of the sample is held by the ten biggest clonotypes. This specimen was cultured CD8+ T cells from PBMCs, taken from culture after CMV antigen stimulation. These receptors were obtained from a human donor in good health (CMV status not recorded). Some clones in this sample may be carry-over from other donors' samples.

This clonotype appeared a few times. This chain joins TRBV7-9 and TRBJ2-3; 8 bases map to TRBD2. CDR1 is SEHNR, CDR2 FQNEAQ, per germline (reference sequence). The CDR3 is 15 residues long. After removal of 5 bases from V and 4 bases from J, the junction contained 8 bases not matched to a gene. CDR3 sequence (DNA): TGTGCCAGCAGCCCAAAGGGACTAGACTCAGATACGCAGTATTTT. It codes for CASSPKGLDSDTQYF.

This clonotype was seen only a few times. V is TRBV7-9 and J is TRBJ1-5; the D is unclear. There are 12 residues in the CDR3. Germline V lookup: CDR1 SEHNR, CDR2 FQNEAQ (reference sequence). Trimming shortened V by 5 bases and J by 5 bases, and 7 bases separated the two germline ends. For the CDR3, the DNA is TGTGCCAGCAGCAAGGGAGATCAGCCCCAGCATTTT. This gives the protein CASSKGDQPQHF.

The gene calls are TRBV27 and TRBJ2-3; no firm D call. The V end was cut by 2 bases, the J end by 3 bases, with 6 bases between. The germline gives CDR1 MNHEY, CDR2 SMNVEV (reference sequence). This CDR3 is 13 amino acids long. CDR3 nucleotide sequence: TGTGCCAGCAGTTTACTCGCTACAGATACGCAGTATTTT. Amino acids: CASSLLATDTQYF.

J is TRBJ2-1 and V is TRBV10-2, with D possibly being TRBD1 (5 bases). Per germline, CDR1 WSHSY and CDR2 SAAADI. Trimming shortened V by 7 bases and J by 9 bases, and 10 bases separated the two germline ends. The CDR3 extends over 11 amino acids. This CDR3 reads CASKKGSEQFF. The CDR3 DNA reads TGCGCCAGCAAAAAGGGGTCTGAGCAGTTCTTC.

This clonotype has a count of ten or more. The chain has TRBV6-1 and TRBJ2-3; 7 nucleotides agree with TRBD1. V trimming: 5 bases; J trimming: 3 bases; junction bases outside the gene matches: 17. CDR1 and CDR2 (germline): MNHNS, SASEGT. This CDR3 is 18 amino acids long. The CDR3 region has the DNA TGTGCCAGCAGTCTCCAAAAAGGGGGACAGCTCCGTACAGATACGCAGTATTTT. Translating it yields CASSLQKGGQLRTDTQYF.

The chain employs TRBV15 and TRBJ2-7; D unresolved. This CDR3 is built from 16 residues. Germline assignment: CDR1 LNHNV and CDR2 YYDKDF (reference sequence). Trimming stripped 5 bases from V and 5 bases from J, with 22 bases between. This CDR3 reads CATSPEWAWFEDEQYV. The DNA of the CDR3 is TGTGCCACCAGCCCAGAGTGGGCTTGGTTCGAGGACGAGCAGTACGTC.

The chain links TRBV7-9 to TRBJ2-3, with 14 bases identical to TRBD2. Per germline, CDR1 SEHNR and CDR2 FQNEAQ (reference sequence). There are 15 residues in the CDR3. The V segment lost 4 bases and the J segment 4 bases; nucleotides outside the gene matches: 1. CDR3: CASSWGLAGADTQYF. The CDR3 nucleotides are TGTGCCAGCAGCTGGGGACTAGCGGGGGCAGATACGCAGTATTTT. Together with reference TRBV7-9 and TRBJ2-3, the CDR3 gives the full variable domain: DTGVSQNPRHKITKRGQNVTFRCDPISEHNRLYWYRQTLGQGPEFLTYFQNEAQLEKSRLLSDRFSAERPKGSFSTLEIQRTEQGDSAMYLCASSWGLAGADTQYFGPGTRLTVL.

This clonotype was picked up a small number of times. This rearrangement joins TRBV19 to TRBJ1-3; 8 nucleotides agree with TRBD1. The CDR3 is 17 amino acids. V was clipped by 7 bases and J by 0 bases; unmatched bases: 11. Germline CDR1 is LNHDA and CDR2 is SQIVND (reference sequence). For the CDR3, the DNA is TGTGCCAGTACCCCTCCGGGACAGGAAAGCTCTGGAAACACCATATATTTT. It encodes CASTPPGQESSGNTIYF.

This clonotype was picked up a small number of times. This chain joins TRBV15 and TRBJ2-1; D is perhaps TRBD2 (5 bases). The germline V and J ends were trimmed by 3 bases and 6 bases, with 12 bases remaining between them. The germline CDR1 and CDR2 sequences are LNHNV and YYDKDF (reference sequence). CDR3 length equals 14 residues. This CDR3 is CATSSVERGNEQFF. DNA for the CDR3: TGTGCCACCAGCAGTGTGGAACGGGGCAATGAGCAGTTCTTC.

The chain carries TRBV27 and TRBJ1-5; D unresolved. Trimming took 8 bases from V and 0 from J, leaving 11 bases between them. The CDR3 has 14 amino acids. Looked up from germline, CDR1 is MNHEY and CDR2 is SMNVEV (reference sequence). As DNA, the CDR3 is TGTGCCAGCCTCCCAAGTTATAGCAATCAGCCCCAGCATTTT. It specifies CASLPSYSNQPQHF.

The rearrangement joins TRBV11-2 to TRBJ2-3, with TRBD1 identical over 9 bases. After removal of 6 bases from V and 5 bases from J, the junction contained 3 bases not matched to a gene. The CDR3 has 13 residues. Germline V gives CDR1 SGHAT, CDR2 FQNNGV. CDR3 coding DNA: TGTGCCAGCAGTCGGACAGGGGAAGATACGCAGTATTTT. It encodes CASSRTGEDTQYF.

This clonotype came up many times. V and J are TRBV7-9 and TRBJ2-7, with D possibly matching TRBD2 (5 bases). V gave up 5 bases and J gave up 5 bases, with 10 bases separating them. Germline values: CDR1 SEHNR, CDR2 FQNEAQ (reference sequence). There are 12 residues in the CDR3. The CDR3 DNA is TGTGCCAGCAGCCTATCCGGGGACGAGCAGTACTTC. Residues: CASSLSGDEQYF. Together with reference TRBV7-9 and TRBJ2-7, the CDR3 gives the full variable domain: DTGVSQNPRHKITKRGQNVTFRCDPISEHNRLYWYRQTLGQGPEFLTYFQNEAQLEKSRLLSDRFSAERPKGSFSTLEIQRTEQGDSAMYLCASSLSGDEQYFGPGTRLTVT.

The V call is TRBV27, the J call TRBJ2-1; 10 nucleotides align to TRBD2. The germline gives CDR1 MNHEY, CDR2 SMNVEV (reference sequence). This CDR3 spans 16 amino acids. The J segment lost 0 bases and the V segment lost 6 bases, leaving 5 bases of the junction unmatched. This chain's CDR3 is CASRLAGDPSYNEQFF. The CDR3, as DNA: TGTGCCAGCAGGCTAGCGGGGGACCCCTCCTACAATGAGCAGTTCTTC.

The J gene is TRBJ2-7, the V gene TRBV7-9; 9 positions match TRBD1. V was pared by 5 bases and J by 9 bases, with 8 bases of the junction left unmatched. The CDR3 totals 13 residues. Per the germline V gene, CDR1 is SEHNR and CDR2 is FQNEAQ (reference sequence). The CDR3 DNA reads TGTGCCAGCAGCAACCGGGACAGGGACGGGCAGTACTTC. This gives the protein CASSNRDRDGQYF.

This clonotype was observed a handful of times. The V and J genes are TRBV9 and TRBJ1-4; TRBD1 matches 11 bases. The CDR3 loop spans 20 amino acids. In germline, CDR1 is SGDLS, CDR2 YYNGEE. The V and J ends lost 4 bases and 5 bases, in that order; junction bases with no gene match: 19. The CDR3 here is CASSPHFQVGQGEGNEKLFF. Here the CDR3 DNA reads TGTGCCAGCAGCCCACACTTCCAAGTGGGACAGGGGGAGGGGAATGAAAAACTGTTTTTT. Combining the CDR3 with reference TRBV9 and TRBJ1-4 gives the whole variable domain DSGVTQTPKHLITATGQRVTLRCSPRSGDLSVYWYQQSLDQGLQFLIQYYNGEERAKGNILERFSAQQFPDLHSELNLSSLELGDSALYFCASSPHFQVGQGEGNEKLFFGSGTQLSVL.

This clonotype was found many times. The V gene is TRBV7-2, the J gene TRBJ2-7; no clear D gene. From germline, CDR1 is SGHTA and CDR2 FQGNSA. V lost 2 bases to trimming and J lost 4 bases, with 3 bases between them. The CDR3 sequence is 11 residues long. The CDR3 DNA reads as TGTGCCAGCAGCTTATGGTACGAGCAGTACTTC. Translation: CASSLWYEQYF.

This clonotype was counted ten times or more. This sequence joins TRBV15 and TRBJ1-1; no reliable D call. Trimming took off 3 bases at V and 1 base at J, with 9 bases between the two ends. The CDR3 runs 14 residues. Per the germline V gene, CDR1 is LNHNV and CDR2 is YYDKDF (reference sequence). The CDR3 region has the DNA TGTGCCACCAGCAGGTCCCGGGGGAACACTGAAGCTTTCTTT. This sequence encodes CATSRSRGNTEAFF.

This clonotype was counted at least ten times. This chain uses TRBV7-9 with TRBJ2-1; possible D gene TRBD2, 6 bases. The length of the CDR3 is 14 residues. V lost 2 bases and J lost 4, with 9 bases in between. Germline loops: CDR1 SEHNR, CDR2 FQNEAQ (reference sequence). CDR3 bases: TGTGCCAGCAGCTTACAGGGACTTTACAATGAGCAGTTCTTC. Translating gives CASSLQGLYNEQFF.